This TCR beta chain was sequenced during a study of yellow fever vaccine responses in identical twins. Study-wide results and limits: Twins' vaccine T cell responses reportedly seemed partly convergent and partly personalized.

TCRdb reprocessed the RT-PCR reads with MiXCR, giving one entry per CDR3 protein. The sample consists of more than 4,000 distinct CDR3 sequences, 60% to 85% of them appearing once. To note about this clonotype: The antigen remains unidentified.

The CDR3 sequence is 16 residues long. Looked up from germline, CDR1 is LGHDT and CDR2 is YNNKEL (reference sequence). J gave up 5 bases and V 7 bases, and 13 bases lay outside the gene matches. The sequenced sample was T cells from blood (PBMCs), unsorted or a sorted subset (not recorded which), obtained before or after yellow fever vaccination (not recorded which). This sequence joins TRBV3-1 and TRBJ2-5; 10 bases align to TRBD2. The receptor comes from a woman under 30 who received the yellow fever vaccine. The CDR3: CASKILSGRASETQYF. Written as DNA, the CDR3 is TGTGCCAGCAAAATCCTGAGCGGGAGGGCCAGTGAGACCCAGTACTTC.